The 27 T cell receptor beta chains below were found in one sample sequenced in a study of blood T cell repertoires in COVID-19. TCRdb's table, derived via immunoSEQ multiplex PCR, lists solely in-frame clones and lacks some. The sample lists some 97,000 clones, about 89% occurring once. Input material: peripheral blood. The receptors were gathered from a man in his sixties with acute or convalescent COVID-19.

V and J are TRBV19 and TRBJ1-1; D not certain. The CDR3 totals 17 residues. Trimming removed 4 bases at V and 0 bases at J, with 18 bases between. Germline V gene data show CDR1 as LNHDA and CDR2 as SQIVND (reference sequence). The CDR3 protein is CASSNKVLGRVNTEAFF. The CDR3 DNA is TGTGCCAGTAGTAATAAGGTACTCGGGCGGGTGAACACTGAAGCTTTCTTT.

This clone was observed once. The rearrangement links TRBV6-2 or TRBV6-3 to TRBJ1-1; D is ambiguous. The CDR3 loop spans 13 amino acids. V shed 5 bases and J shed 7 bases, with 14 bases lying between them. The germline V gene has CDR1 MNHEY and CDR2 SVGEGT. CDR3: CASSPHGSYEAFF. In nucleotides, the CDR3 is TGTGCCAGCAGTCCCCACGGGAGTTATGAAGCTTTCTTT.

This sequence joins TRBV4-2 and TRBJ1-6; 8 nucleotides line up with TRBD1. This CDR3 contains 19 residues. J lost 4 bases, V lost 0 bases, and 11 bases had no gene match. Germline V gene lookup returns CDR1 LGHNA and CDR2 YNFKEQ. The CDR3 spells CASSQESGRGRRYNSPLHF. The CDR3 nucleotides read TGTGCCAGCAGCCAAGAGAGCGGCAGGGGGCGTCGGTATAATTCACCCCTCCACTTT.

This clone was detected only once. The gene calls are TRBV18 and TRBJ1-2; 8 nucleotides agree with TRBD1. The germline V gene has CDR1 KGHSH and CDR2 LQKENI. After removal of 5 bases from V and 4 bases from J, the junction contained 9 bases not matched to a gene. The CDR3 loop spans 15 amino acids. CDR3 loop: CASSTSGQETYGYTF. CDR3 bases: TGTGCCAGCTCAACCTCGGGACAGGAGACCTATGGCTACACCTTC.

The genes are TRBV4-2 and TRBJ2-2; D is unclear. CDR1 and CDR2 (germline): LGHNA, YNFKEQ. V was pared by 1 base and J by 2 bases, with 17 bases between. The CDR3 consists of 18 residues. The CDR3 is CASSQVFLGVTNTGELFF. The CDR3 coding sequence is TGTGCCAGCAGCCAAGTGTTCTTGGGCGTTACTAACACCGGGGAGCTGTTTTTT.

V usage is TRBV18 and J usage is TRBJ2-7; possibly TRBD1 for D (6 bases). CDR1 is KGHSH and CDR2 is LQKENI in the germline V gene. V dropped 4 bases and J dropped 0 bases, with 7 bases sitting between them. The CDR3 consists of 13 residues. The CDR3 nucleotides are TGTGCCAGCTCACAGGACAGCTCCTACGAGCAGTACTTC. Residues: CASSQDSSYEQYF.

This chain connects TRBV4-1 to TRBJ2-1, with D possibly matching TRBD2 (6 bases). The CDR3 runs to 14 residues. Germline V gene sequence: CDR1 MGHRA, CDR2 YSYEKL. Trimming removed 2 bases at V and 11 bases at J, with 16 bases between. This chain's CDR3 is CASSQSSSGTQQFF. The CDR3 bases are TGCGCCAGCAGCCAATCATCTTCCGGGACTCAGCAGTTCTTC.

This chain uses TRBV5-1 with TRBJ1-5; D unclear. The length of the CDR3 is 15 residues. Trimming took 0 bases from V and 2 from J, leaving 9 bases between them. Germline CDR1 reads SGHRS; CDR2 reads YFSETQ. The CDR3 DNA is TGCGCCAGCAGCTTGGGAACAATTGGCAATCAGCCCCAGCATTTT. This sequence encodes CASSLGTIGNQPQHF.

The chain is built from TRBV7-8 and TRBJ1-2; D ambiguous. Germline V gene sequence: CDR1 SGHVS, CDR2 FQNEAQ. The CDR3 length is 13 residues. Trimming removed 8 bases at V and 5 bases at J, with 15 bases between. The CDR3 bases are TGTGCCAGCTCTGCAACCGGGGAGTATGGCTACACCTTC. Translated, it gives CASSATGEYGYTF. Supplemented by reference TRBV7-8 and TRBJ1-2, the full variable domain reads GAGVSQSPRYKVAKRGQDVALRCDPISGHVSLFWYQQALGQGPEFLTYFQNEAQLDKSGLPSDRFFAERPEGSVSTLKIQRTQQEDSAVYLCASSATGEYGYTFGSGTRLTVV.

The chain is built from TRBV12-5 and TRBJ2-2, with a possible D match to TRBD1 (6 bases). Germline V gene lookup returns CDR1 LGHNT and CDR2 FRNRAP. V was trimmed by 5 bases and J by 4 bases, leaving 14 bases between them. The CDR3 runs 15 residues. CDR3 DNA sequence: TGTGCTAGTGGTCAGGGGCACGGAGGCACCGGGGAGCTGTTTTTT. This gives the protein CASGQGHGGTGELFF.

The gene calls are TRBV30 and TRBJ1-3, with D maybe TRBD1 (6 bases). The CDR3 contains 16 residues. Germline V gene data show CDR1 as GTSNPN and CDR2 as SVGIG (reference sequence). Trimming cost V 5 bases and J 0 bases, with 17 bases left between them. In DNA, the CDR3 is TGTGCCTGGGATCCGGGACACCCATCCTCTGGAAACACCATATATTTT. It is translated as CAWDPGHPSSGNTIYF.

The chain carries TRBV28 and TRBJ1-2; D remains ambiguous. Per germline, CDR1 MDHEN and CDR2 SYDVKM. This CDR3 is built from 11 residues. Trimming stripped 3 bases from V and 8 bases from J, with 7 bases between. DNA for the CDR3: TGTGCCAGCAGTTTGCTGGGCGGCTACACCTTC. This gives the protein CASSLLGGYTF.

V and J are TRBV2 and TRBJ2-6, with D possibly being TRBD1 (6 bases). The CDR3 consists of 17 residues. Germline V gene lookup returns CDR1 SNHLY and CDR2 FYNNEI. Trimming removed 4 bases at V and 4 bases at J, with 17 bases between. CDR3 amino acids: CASSVLTGPSGANVLTF. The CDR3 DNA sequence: TGTGCCAGCAGTGTTCTGACAGGACCTTCGGGGGCCAACGTCCTGACTTTC.

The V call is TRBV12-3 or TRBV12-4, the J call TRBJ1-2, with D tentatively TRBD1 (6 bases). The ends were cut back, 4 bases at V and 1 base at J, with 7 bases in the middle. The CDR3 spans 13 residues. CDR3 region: CASSSDSNYGYTF. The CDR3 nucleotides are TGTGCCAGCAGTTCGGACAGTAACTATGGCTACACCTTC.

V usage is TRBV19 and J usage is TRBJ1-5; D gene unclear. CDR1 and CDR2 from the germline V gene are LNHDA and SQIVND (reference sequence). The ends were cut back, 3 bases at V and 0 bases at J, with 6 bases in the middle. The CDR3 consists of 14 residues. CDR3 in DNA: TGTGCCAGTAGTATGAGCAATAGCAATCAGCCCCAGCATTTT. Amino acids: CASSMSNSNQPQHF.

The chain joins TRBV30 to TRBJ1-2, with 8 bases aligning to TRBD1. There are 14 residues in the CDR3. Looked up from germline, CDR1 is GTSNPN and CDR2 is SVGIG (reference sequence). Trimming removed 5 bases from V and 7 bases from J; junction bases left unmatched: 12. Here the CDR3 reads CAWGMDRDLGGYTF. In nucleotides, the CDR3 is TGTGCCTGGGGGATGGACAGGGATCTAGGTGGCTACACCTTC. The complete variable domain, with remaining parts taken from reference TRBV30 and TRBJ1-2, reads SQTIHQWPATLVQPVGSPLSLECTVEGTSNPNLYWYRQAAGRGLQLLFYSVGIGQISSEVPQNLSASRPQDRQFILSSKKLLLSDSGFYLCAWGMDRDLGGYTFGSGTRLTVV.

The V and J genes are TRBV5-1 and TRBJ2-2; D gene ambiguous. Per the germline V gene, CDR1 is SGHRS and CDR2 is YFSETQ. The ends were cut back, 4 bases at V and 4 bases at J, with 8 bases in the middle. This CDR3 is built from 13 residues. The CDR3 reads CASSLTGTGELFF. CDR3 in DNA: TGCGCCAGCAGCCTGACGGGCACCGGGGAGCTGTTTTTT.

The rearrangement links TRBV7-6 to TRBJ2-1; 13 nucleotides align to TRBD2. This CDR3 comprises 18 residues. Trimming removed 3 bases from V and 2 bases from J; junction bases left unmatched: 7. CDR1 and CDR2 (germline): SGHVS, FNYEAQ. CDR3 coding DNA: TGTGCCAGCAGCTTTCCGAGGACTAGCGGGAGCGCCTACAATGAGCAGTTCTTC. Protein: CASSFPRTSGSAYNEQFF.

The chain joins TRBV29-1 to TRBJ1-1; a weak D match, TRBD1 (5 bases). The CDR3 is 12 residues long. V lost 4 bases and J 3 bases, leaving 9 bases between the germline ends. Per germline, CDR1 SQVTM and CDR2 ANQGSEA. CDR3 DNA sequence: TGCAGCGTTGGGTGGGGGGACACTGAAGCTTTCTTT. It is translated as CSVGWGDTEAFF.

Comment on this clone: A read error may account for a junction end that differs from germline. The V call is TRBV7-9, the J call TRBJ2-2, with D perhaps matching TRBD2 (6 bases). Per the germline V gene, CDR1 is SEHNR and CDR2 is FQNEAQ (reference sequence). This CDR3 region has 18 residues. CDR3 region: CASSVARLAGRYTGELFF. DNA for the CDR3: TGTGCCAGCAGCGTAGCCAGGCTTGCAGGGAGGTACACCGGGGAGCTGTTTTTT.

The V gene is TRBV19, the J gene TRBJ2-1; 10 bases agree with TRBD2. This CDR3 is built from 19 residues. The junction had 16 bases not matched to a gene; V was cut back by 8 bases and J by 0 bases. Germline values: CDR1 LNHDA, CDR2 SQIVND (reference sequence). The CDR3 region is CASDPGLAFPKSSYNEQFF. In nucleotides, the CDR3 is TGTGCCAGTGACCCGGGACTAGCGTTTCCTAAGAGCTCCTACAATGAGCAGTTCTTC.

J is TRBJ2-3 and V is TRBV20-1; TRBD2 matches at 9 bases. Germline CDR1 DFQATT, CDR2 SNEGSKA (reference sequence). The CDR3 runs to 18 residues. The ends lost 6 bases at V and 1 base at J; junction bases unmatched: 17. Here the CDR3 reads CSASRVAGVGVGTDTQYF. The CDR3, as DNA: TGCAGTGCCAGTAGGGTAGCGGGAGTAGGAGTTGGCACAGATACGCAGTATTTT.

Written as DNA, the CDR3 is TGTGCCAGCAGCGTACTGTCAGGATCCTATGGCTACACCTTC. This translates into CASSVLSGSYGYTF. The chain is built from TRBV9 and TRBJ1-2, with D uncertain. This CDR3 comprises 14 residues. Per germline, CDR1 SGDLS and CDR2 YYNGEE. The ends were cut back, 1 base at V and 4 bases at J, with 11 bases in the middle.

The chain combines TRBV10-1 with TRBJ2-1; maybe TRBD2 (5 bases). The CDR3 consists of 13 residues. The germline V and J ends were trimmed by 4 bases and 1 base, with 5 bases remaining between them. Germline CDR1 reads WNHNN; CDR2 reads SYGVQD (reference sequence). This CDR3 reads CASSAGSYNEQFF. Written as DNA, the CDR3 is TGCGCCAGCAGTGCGGGATCCTACAATGAGCAGTTCTTC.

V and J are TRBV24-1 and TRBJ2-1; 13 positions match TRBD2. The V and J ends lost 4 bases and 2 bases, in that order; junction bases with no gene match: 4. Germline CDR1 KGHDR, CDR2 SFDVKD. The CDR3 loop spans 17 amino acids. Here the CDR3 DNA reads TGTGCCACCAGTGACCAAACTAGCGGGAGGGCCTACAATGAGCAGTTCTTC. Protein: CATSDQTSGRAYNEQFF.

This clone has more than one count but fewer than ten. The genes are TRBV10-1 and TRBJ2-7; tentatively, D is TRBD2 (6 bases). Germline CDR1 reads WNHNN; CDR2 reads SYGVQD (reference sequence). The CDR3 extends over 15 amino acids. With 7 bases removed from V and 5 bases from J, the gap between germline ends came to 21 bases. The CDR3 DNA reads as TGCGCCAGCATTATGAAGGGACTCCGGAGGGACGAGCAGTACTTC. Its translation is CASIMKGLRRDEQYF.

The DNA of the CDR3 is TGCGCCAGCAGCCAAGTGGAGGGGGCTCATTCGCCCCAGCATTTT. As protein: CASSQVEGAHSPQHF. The chain joins TRBV4-1 to TRBJ1-5, with 7 bases fitting TRBD1. Per germline, CDR1 MGHRA and CDR2 YSYEKL. The trim removed 1 base at V and 9 bases at J, leaving 9 bases unmatched. The CDR3 has 15 amino acids.